The source of this T cell receptor beta chain is a study of vaccination effects on CD4 cells after COVID-19 (dated by TCRdb to 2022 to 2024). Regarding the study in general: Each participant received two doses of an mRNA SARS-CoV-2 vaccine, either BNT162b2 or mRNA-1273. SARS-CoV-2 spike-specific CD4+ TCR repertoires were compared before and after mRNA vaccination in COVID-19 convalescent patients and in infection-naive vaccine recipients. Altogether, some 10 COVID-19 convalescent patients and a few SARS-CoV-2-naive healthy vaccine recipients made up the full study. The Oncomine TCR Beta short-read assay on an Illumina iSeq 100 was used to sequence cultures from other donors in the study.

Library construction relied on the immunoSEQ multiplex PCR assay. DNA from the cultured, isolated CD4+ T cells was subjected to TCR beta CDR3 sequencing. The original methods were these. The analysis removed non-productive TCR sequences, trimmed reads to the CDR3 region, and retained only CDR3s that were 7 or more amino acids long. Antigen-specific clonotypes were identified with the MANAFEST web app by comparing expansion in peptide wells against reference cultures. Positive clones required FDR<0.05 expansion versus reference and all other wells, odds ratio above 5, and frequency above 0.1% in two replicate wells. Clonotypes significantly expanded in SARS-CoV-2 spike wells and in at least one common cold coronavirus spike condition were defined as cross-reactive. CDR3 similarity was assessed by Levenshtein distance with the stringdist R package, and unrooted trees were built with ape in R 3.6.1. TCRdb took this table from immuneACCESS and kept in-frame rearrangements with V and J called. Such tables lack part of the clones; where checked against another copy, unresolved V genes explain under half of the gap, and the rest is unexplained. V and J calls and clone size are as listed in that table; D and trimming were resolved from the DNA. The sample table shows around 25,000 clones, and 65% to 80% are seen once. About 9.3% of the sample is held by the ten biggest clonotypes.

Results the study describes overall, beyond this receptor: The study was limited by a small number of convalescent patients, and early post-infection timepoints were lacking. At late post-vaccination timepoints, both infection-induced and vaccine-induced clones showed marked clonal contraction, consistent with waning T cell responses. In healthy vaccine recipients, vaccine-induced clones were almost all SARS-CoV-2 mono-reactive, with only 1 of 255 cross-reactive with common cold coronaviruses.

With regard to this clone: Its antigen is not yet known. No much larger clonotype is one base removed from it; base qualities were not supplied.

The germline V gene (reference sequence) specifies SGHNT as CDR1 and YYREEE as CDR2. The CDR3 goes from the cysteine to the phenylalanine over 15 residues. CDR3 DNA is the only sequence kept; it has 45 bases, read in frame from the first base. A distance of 20 bases separates the germline ends of V and J, which lose 4 bases and 6 bases respectively. To identify antigen-specific CD4+ T cell clonotypes by their expansion, the ViraFEST assay first stimulated PBMC with viral peptide pools and then applied TCR sequencing. After around 11 days of culture, CD4+ T cells were isolated with the EasySep CD4+ T cell isolation kit. The absence of prior SARS-CoV-2 infection in healthy vaccine recipients was confirmed by negative nucleocapsid antibodies before and after vaccination. Two million PBMC per well were cultured in IMDM with 5% human AB serum, 8 to 10 IU/ml IL-2 and gentamicin, plus 10 ug/ml peptides. On days 3 and 7, half of the culture medium was replaced with fresh IL-2-containing medium. Unless noted otherwise, every peptide stimulation condition was grown in triplicate wells. PBMC were separated from whole blood using Ficoll-Paque Plus gradient centrifugation and were then either cryopreserved at -140C or used fresh. The overlapping peptide pools covered the spike proteins of SARS-CoV-2 and of the common cold coronaviruses HCoV-NL63, HCoV-OC43 and HCoV-229E. The QIAamp micro DNA kit was used to extract genomic DNA from the cultured CD4+ T cells.

The receptor's source is a human donor who received a COVID-19 vaccine. Material: CD4+ T cells from PBMCs cultured with HCoV-NL63 spike peptides, obtained before COVID-19 vaccination. The sample's cell subset or site label, decoded: HCoV-NL63 spike overlapping peptide pool stimulation. The chain is encoded by TRBV5-4 joined to TRBJ2-7; a tentative D call is TRBD1 (6 bases match). The bases read TGTGCCAGCAGCGGAGGTAGTAACAGGGTCTCCGAGCAGTACTTC. Translated, it gives CASSGGSNRVSEQYF.